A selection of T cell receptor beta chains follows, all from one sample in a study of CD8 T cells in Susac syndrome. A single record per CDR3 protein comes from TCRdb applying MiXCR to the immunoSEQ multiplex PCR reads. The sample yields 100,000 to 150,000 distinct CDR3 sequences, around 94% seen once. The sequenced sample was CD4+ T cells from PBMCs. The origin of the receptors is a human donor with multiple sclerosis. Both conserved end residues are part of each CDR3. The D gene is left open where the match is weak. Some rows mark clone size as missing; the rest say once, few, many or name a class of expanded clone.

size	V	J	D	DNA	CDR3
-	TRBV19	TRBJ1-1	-	TGTGCCAGTAGTATGGCCAGGCCGGAGGCTGAAGCTTTCTTT	CASSMARPEAEAFF
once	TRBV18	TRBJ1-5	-	TGTGCCAGCTCACGTGGGGAGGATCAGCCCCAGCATTTT	CASSRGEDQPQHF
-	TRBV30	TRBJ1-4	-	TGTGCCTGGAGTCCCCAATTACCGGGACATGAAAAACTGTTTTTT	CAWSPQLPGHEKLFF
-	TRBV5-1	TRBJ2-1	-	TGCGCCAGCAGCTTGTTAAGGGGAAATGAGCAGTTCTTC	CASSLLRGNEQFF
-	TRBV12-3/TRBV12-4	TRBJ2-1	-	TGTGCCAGCTTTTTATTCCCTCATGAGCAGTTCTTC	CASFLFPHEQFF
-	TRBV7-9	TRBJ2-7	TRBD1	TGTGCCAGCAGCTTACGTGGGACAGGGGGCTACGAGCAGTACTTC	CASSLRGTGGYEQYF
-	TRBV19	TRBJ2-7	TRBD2	TGTGCCAGTAGTATGACTAGCGGTGCCTACGAGCAGTACTTC	CASSMTSGAYEQYF
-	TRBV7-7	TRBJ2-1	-	TGTGCCAGCAGCCCAGACAGCTACAATGAGCAGTTCTTC	CASSPDSYNEQFF
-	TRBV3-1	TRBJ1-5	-	TGTGCCAGCAGCCAATTGAGGAGCAATCAGCCCCAGCATTTT	CASSQLRSNQPQHF
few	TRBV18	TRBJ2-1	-	TGTGCCAGCTCACCACCGGGGCGTAGCTACAATGAGCAGTTCTTC	CASSPPGRSYNEQFF
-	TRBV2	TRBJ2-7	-	TGTGCCAGCAGTGACAGGAAGGCCTACGAGCAGTACTTC	CASSDRKAYEQYF
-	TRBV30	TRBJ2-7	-	TGTGCCTGGGGCGGCGGGGAGAGGGCCTACGAGCAGTACTTC	CAWGGGERAYEQYF
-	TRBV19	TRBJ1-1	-	TGTGCCAGCCTACAGGGACCCCGTAACACTGAAGCTTTCTTT	CASLQGPRNTEAFF
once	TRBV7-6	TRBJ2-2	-	TGTGCCAGCAGCTTATCGTTCAGGGGATCACTAACCGGGGAGCTGTTTTTT	CASSLSFRGSLTGELFF
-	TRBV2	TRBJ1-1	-	TGTGCCAGCATTCAGGGGGAAGCTTTCTTT	CASIQGEAFF
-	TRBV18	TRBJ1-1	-	TGTGCCAGCTCCCAAGGAAGGGACACTGAAGCTTTCTTT	CASSQGRDTEAFF
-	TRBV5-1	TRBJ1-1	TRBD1	TGCGCCAGCAGCCCGACAGGGGTGGACACTGAAGCTTTCTTT	CASSPTGVDTEAFF
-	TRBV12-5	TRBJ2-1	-	TGTGCTAGCGGGAGAGTGGGCTCCTACAATGAGCAGTTCTTC	CASGRVGSYNEQFF
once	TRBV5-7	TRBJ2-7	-	TGTGCCAGCAGCCACCGGAGGCGGGCGGGTTACGAGCAGTACTTC	CASSHRRRAGYEQYF
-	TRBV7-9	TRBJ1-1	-	TGTGCCAGCAGCTTAGAAGCGCAATCTGAAGCTTTCTTT	CASSLEAQSEAFF
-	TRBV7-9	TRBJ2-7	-	TGTGCCAGCAGCTTACCGTCTTCGTGGGAGCAGTACTTC	CASSLPSSWEQYF
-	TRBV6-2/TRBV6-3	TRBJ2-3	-	TGTGCCAGCAGGCCCTCGGACAGCACTAGCACAGATACGCAGTATTTT	CASRPSDSTSTDTQYF
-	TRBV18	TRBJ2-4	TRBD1	TGTGCCAGCTCACCTTCACCGGGACAGGGAACAGCCAAAAACATTCAGTACTTC	CASSPSPGQGTAKNIQYF
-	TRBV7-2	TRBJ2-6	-	TGTGCCAGCAGCCGCTACCTCTCTGGGGCCAACGTCCTGACTTTC	CASSRYLSGANVLTF
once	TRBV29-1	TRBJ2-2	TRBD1	TGCAGCGTTCTCACCGGGACAGAGAACACCGGGGAGCTGTTTTTT	CSVLTGTENTGELFF
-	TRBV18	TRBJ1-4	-	TGTGCCAGCTCACCAACTAATGAAAAACTGTTTTTT	CASSPTNEKLFF